One and the same sample provided the 30 T cell receptor beta chains below, sequenced in a study of cytomegalovirus exposure and HLA in healthy donors. PCR amplification relied on 60 Vbeta primers (plus 13 Jbeta primers). Only in-frame clones appear in the TCRdb table, and some are missing; sequencing was by immunoSEQ multiplex PCR. The sample has 100,000 to 150,000 clones, about 80% seen once. The specimen was PBMCs. Every receptor here comes from a woman between 45 and 65 years old in good health and CMV-seronegative.

The chain couples TRBV27 to TRBJ2-1, with 9 positions matching TRBD1. The length of the CDR3 is 14 residues. Trimming removed 8 bases from V and 7 bases from J; junction bases left unmatched: 9. CDR1 and CDR2 from the germline V gene are MNHEY and SMNVEV (reference sequence). The CDR3: CASLPEGQGNEQFF. DNA for the CDR3: TGTGCCAGCCTTCCGGAGGGACAGGGAAATGAGCAGTTCTTC.

The gene calls are TRBV19 and TRBJ2-7, with 10 positions matching TRBD2. This CDR3 is 13 amino acids long. J gave up 6 bases and V 6 bases, and 5 bases lay outside the gene matches. CDR1 and CDR2 (germline): LNHDA, SQIVND (reference sequence). CDR3 loop: CASSVRTSGEQYF. The CDR3 DNA follows: TGTGCCAGTAGCGTCAGGACTAGCGGCGAGCAGTACTTC. Complete variable domain (other parts from reference TRBV19 and TRBJ2-7): DGGITQSPKYLFRKEGQNVTLSCEQNLNHDAMYWYRQDPGQGLRLIYYSQIVNDFQKGDIAEGYSVSREKKESFPLTVTSAQKNPTAFYLCASSVRTSGEQYFGPGTRLTVT.

The chain combines TRBV19 with TRBJ2-5, with 12 bases lining up with TRBD2. The CDR3 contains 15 residues. V gave up 1 base and J gave up 4 bases; unmatched junction bases: 1. Germline CDR1 is LNHDA and CDR2 is SQIVND (reference sequence). The chain's CDR3 is CASSIGGLAGETQYF. Written as DNA, the CDR3 is TGTGCCAGTAGTATAGGGGGACTAGCGGGAGAGACCCAGTACTTC.

This chain joins TRBV12-5 and TRBJ2-5; 7 bases are a match to TRBD1. In germline, CDR1 is LGHNT, CDR2 FRNRAP. V shed 9 bases and J 0 bases; nucleotides not matched to a gene: 7. This CDR3 has 14 residues. The CDR3 loop reads CASKGAAYQETQYF. In nucleotides, the CDR3 is TGTGCTAGCAAGGGGGCGGCCTACCAAGAGACCCAGTACTTC.

The sample holds a few counts of this clone. The chain uses TRBV9 and TRBJ1-1, with TRBD1 identical over 10 bases. CDR1 is SGDLS, CDR2 YYNGEE, per germline. Trimming cost V 4 bases and J 4 bases; bases outside gene matches: 13. The CDR3 has 17 amino acids. CDR3 DNA sequence: TGTGCCAGCAGCACCGGGACAGGGGCAGCTTTATCCACTGAAGCTTTCTTT. The encoded protein is CASSTGTGAALSTEAFF.

The chain combines TRBV27 with TRBJ1-1; possible D gene TRBD1, 5 bases. CDR3 length equals 15 residues. V was shortened by 5 bases and J by 1 base, with 14 bases between the two germline ends. Germline values: CDR1 MNHEY, CDR2 SMNVEV (reference sequence). CDR3 amino acids: CASSPPGGSNTEAFF. The CDR3 DNA follows: TGTGCCAGCAGTCCACCCGGGGGGTCGAACACTGAAGCTTTCTTT.

The rearrangement uses TRBV27 and TRBJ2-3, with D unclear. The CDR3 is 13 residues long. Trimming pared 3 bases from V and 0 bases from J, leaving 4 bases between. Per germline, CDR1 MNHEY and CDR2 SMNVEV (reference sequence). The chain's CDR3 is CASSLASTDTQYF. In nucleotides, the CDR3 is TGTGCCAGCAGTTTGGCTAGCACAGATACGCAGTATTTT.

The CDR3 sequence: CASSSSGREINIQYF. Here the CDR3 DNA reads TGTGCCAGCAGCTCTAGCGGACGAGAGATAAACATTCAGTACTTC. This chain joins TRBV14 and TRBJ2-4; TRBD2 matches 7 bases. Per the germline V gene, CDR1 is SGHDN and CDR2 is FVKESK. After removal of 5 bases from V and 6 bases from J, the junction contained 10 bases not matched to a gene. The CDR3 is 15 residues long.

The rearrangement uses TRBV10-3 and TRBJ2-1, with 7 bases lining up with TRBD2. V shed 0 bases, J shed 11 bases, and the junction held 13 bases outside the gene matches. Germline CDR1 and CDR2: ENHRY and SYGVKD. This CDR3 has 16 residues. The CDR3, as DNA: TGTGCCATCAGTGAGTCCTTAGCGGGCGTCGGCGTTAAGCAGTTCTTC. Protein product: CAISESLAGVGVKQFF.

This rearrangement joins TRBV4-3 to TRBJ2-3; 9 nucleotides align to TRBD1. Germline V lookup: CDR1 LGHNA, CDR2 YSLEER. CDR3 length: 15 amino acids. V dropped 4 bases and J dropped 1; count of bases not matched to a gene: 3. The CDR3 DNA reads as TGCGCCAGCAGCCCCCGGGACAGGGGCACAGATACGCAGTATTTT. Its protein product is CASSPRDRGTDTQYF.

The genes are TRBV6-6 and TRBJ1-2; possibly TRBD1 for D (6 bases). The length of the CDR3 is 15 residues. V was cut by 5 bases and J by 0 bases, with 13 bases left in between. Per germline, CDR1 MNHNY and CDR2 SVGAGI (reference sequence). This CDR3 is CASSPLTGTNYGYTF. The CDR3 region has the DNA TGTGCCAGCAGTCCTCTCACAGGGACTAACTATGGCTACACCTTC.

This sequence joins TRBV5-4 and TRBJ2-2; D uncertain. V was shortened by 0 bases and J by 6 bases, with 3 bases between the two germline ends. The germline gives CDR1 SGHNT, CDR2 YYREEE (reference sequence). This CDR3 has 12 amino acids. CDR3 DNA: TGTGCCAGCAGCTTGGCTGCCGGGGAGCTGTTTTTT. This codes for CASSLAAGELFF.

V gene TRBV28 combines with J gene TRBJ1-4; D is perhaps TRBD1 (5 bases). V lost 5 bases, J lost 8 bases, and 18 bases lay in between. The CDR3 covers 15 residues. Germline V CDR1 and CDR2: MDHEN, SYDVKM. The CDR3 region has the DNA TGTGCCAGCAGTAGAAGGGCAGGGAGGAAGGAAAAACTGTTTTTT. Amino acids: CASSRRAGRKEKLFF.

This chain uses TRBV28 with TRBJ2-3; unclear D gene. The V end lost 2 bases, the J end lost 7 bases, and 7 bases lay between the germline ends. From germline, CDR1 is MDHEN and CDR2 SYDVKM. This CDR3 spans 12 amino acids. The CDR3 loop reads CASSLAAYTQYF. The CDR3 coding sequence is TGTGCCAGCAGTTTAGCGGCATATACGCAGTATTTT.

This clone was seen more than once but under ten times. The chain employs TRBV19 and TRBJ1-5; a possible D gene is TRBD1 (5 bases). V was clipped by 4 bases and J by 0 bases, with 7 bases between them. This CDR3 has 14 residues. Germline V CDR1 and CDR2: LNHDA, SQIVND (reference sequence). As DNA, the CDR3 is TGTGCCAGTAGTAGCAGGGATAGCAATCAGCCCCAGCATTTT. Translation: CASSSRDSNQPQHF.

V and J are TRBV7-2 and TRBJ2-1; 8 bases are shared with TRBD1. The V and J ends lost 3 bases and 3 bases, in that order; junction bases with no gene match: 4. Germline V gene sequence: CDR1 SGHTA, CDR2 FQGNSA. The CDR3 has 15 amino acids. CDR3 bases: TGTGCCAGCAGCTTCTCGGACAGGGACTACAATGAGCAGTTCTTC. This gives the protein CASSFSDRDYNEQFF.

The chain has TRBV19 and TRBJ1-5; D is perhaps TRBD1 (6 bases). V lost 2 bases and J lost 5, with 10 bases in between. CDR3 length equals 14 residues. Looked up from germline, CDR1 is LNHDA and CDR2 is SQIVND (reference sequence). CDR3 loop: CASSIRDTDQPQHF. The CDR3 bases are TGTGCCAGTAGTATAAGGGACACCGATCAGCCCCAGCATTTT.

This clone was picked up one time. V usage is TRBV27 and J usage is TRBJ1-6; no clear D gene. Germline CDR1 is MNHEY and CDR2 is SMNVEV (reference sequence). The CDR3 loop spans 14 amino acids. The germline V and J ends were trimmed by 2 bases and 4 bases, with 6 bases remaining between them. CDR3: CASSLVRYNSPLHF. In DNA, the CDR3 is TGTGCCAGCAGTTTAGTTCGGTATAATTCACCCCTCCACTTT.

This clone was picked up a small number of times. This rearrangement joins TRBV4-2 to TRBJ1-1; 8 nucleotides line up with TRBD1. The length of the CDR3 is 16 residues. Trimming removed 1 base from V and 7 bases from J; junction bases left unmatched: 11. Germline CDR1 reads LGHNA; CDR2 reads YNFKEQ. The CDR3 spells CASSQGEGQGANEAFF. The CDR3 DNA follows: TGTGCCAGCAGCCAAGGGGAAGGGCAGGGGGCTAATGAAGCTTTCTTT.

The J gene is TRBJ2-3, the V gene TRBV29-1, with 7 bases identical to TRBD1. Germline CDR1 is SQVTM and CDR2 is ANQGSEA. The V and J ends lost 6 bases and 2 bases, in that order; junction bases with no gene match: 5. The CDR3 sequence is 13 residues long. CDR3 residues: CSVGDSNTDTQYF. CDR3 nucleotide sequence: TGCAGCGTAGGGGACAGTAACACAGATACGCAGTATTTT.

V usage is TRBV27 and J usage is TRBJ2-2; D remains ambiguous. There are 12 residues in the CDR3. V lost 2 bases, J lost 6 bases, and 4 bases lay in between. Germline assignment: CDR1 MNHEY and CDR2 SMNVEV (reference sequence). CDR3 amino acids: CASSLAAGELFF. The CDR3 DNA reads as TGTGCCAGCAGTTTAGCGGCCGGGGAGCTGTTTTTT.

On this clone itself: One end of the junction does not line up with germline, which may come from a read error. The chain combines TRBV30 with TRBJ1-5; the D gene is possibly TRBD1 (5 bases). The CDR3 is 14 residues long. CDR1 and CDR2 from the germline V gene are GTSNPN and SVGIG (reference sequence). The CDR3, as DNA: TGTGCCTGGAGTGGACGACAGACCAATCAGCCCCAGAATTTT. Amino acids: CAWSGRQTNQPQNF.

In this sample, this clone turned up once. The chain has TRBV5-1 and TRBJ2-5, with D possibly being TRBD2 (5 bases). The V and J ends lost 4 bases and 5 bases respectively, with 18 bases between them. Germline-derived CDR1 and CDR2 are SGHRS and YFSETQ. CDR3 length: 15 amino acids. This chain's CDR3 is CASSRLVGLAETQYF. CDR3 coding DNA: TGCGCCAGCAGCCGTTTAGTGGGGTTAGCGGAGACCCAGTACTTC.

CDR3 sequence (DNA): TGTGCCAGCAGCTTTACCCAGGGGCCCTACGAGCAGTACTTC. Its protein is CASSFTQGPYEQYF. V and J are TRBV5-4 and TRBJ2-7; weak D call: TRBD1 (6 bases). Germline lookup yields CDR1 SGHNT and CDR2 YYREEE (reference sequence). The CDR3 length is 14 residues. The V gene lost 2 bases and the J gene lost 2 bases, with 11 bases spanning the gap.

The J gene is TRBJ1-3, the V gene TRBV7-9; D not certain. This CDR3 is 14 amino acids long. V was shortened by 2 bases and J by 0 bases, with 5 bases between the two germline ends. Germline CDR1 and CDR2: SEHNR and FQNEAQ (reference sequence). This chain's CDR3 is CASSLSSSGNTIYF. CDR3 sequence (DNA): TGTGCCAGCAGCTTATCCAGCTCTGGAAACACCATATATTTT.

This clone was picked up a small number of times. This chain uses TRBV2 with TRBJ2-7; D possibly corresponds to TRBD2 (5 bases). V lost 6 bases and J 9 bases, leaving 12 bases between the germline ends. The CDR3 is 11 residues long. In germline, CDR1 is SNHLY, CDR2 FYNNEI. The DNA for the CDR3 is TGTGCCAGCAGCAGTTTTCGGGGGCAGTACTTC. This sequence encodes CASSSFRGQYF.

This clone showed up just once. This chain's CDR3 is CASTNRGTTIEAFF. The CDR3 DNA follows: TGTGCCAGCACAAATCGCGGGACCACTATTGAAGCTTTCTTT. V gene TRBV28 combines with J gene TRBJ1-1, with TRBD1 as a possible D gene (5 bases). This CDR3 has 14 residues. The germline V gene encodes CDR1 MDHEN and CDR2 SYDVKM. Trimming stripped 7 bases from V and 7 bases from J, with 19 bases between.

This chain connects TRBV9 to TRBJ2-2; 9 bases match TRBD2. The CDR3 runs to 18 residues. V shed 0 bases and J 7 bases; nucleotides not matched to a gene: 13. Germline V gives CDR1 SGDLS, CDR2 YYNGEE. CDR3 protein: CASSVAVASAGGRGELFF. The CDR3 coding sequence is TGTGCCAGCAGCGTAGCCGTAGCGTCGGCGGGAGGGCGCGGGGAGCTGTTTTTT. The whole variable domain, remainder taken from reference TRBV9 and TRBJ2-2, is DSGVTQTPKHLITATGQRVTLRCSPRSGDLSVYWYQQSLDQGLQFLIQYYNGEERAKGNILERFSAQQFPDLHSELNLSSLELGDSALYFCASSVAVASAGGRGELFFGEGSRLTVL.

The genes are TRBV6-1 and TRBJ1-2; no clear D. The CDR3 runs 11 residues. Trimming took 8 bases from V and 4 from J, leaving 8 bases between them. Looked up from germline, CDR1 is MNHNS and CDR2 is SASEGT. CDR3 bases: TGTGCCAGCCGGAGTGCCTATGGCTACACCTTC. Amino acid sequence: CASRSAYGYTF.

The gene calls are TRBV29-1 and TRBJ1-3, with unresolved D. Trimming took off 4 bases at V and 0 bases at J, with 4 bases between the two ends. The CDR3 runs to 12 residues. Germline loops: CDR1 SQVTM, CDR2 ANQGSEA. The CDR3: CSVGASGNTIYF. The CDR3 nucleotides read TGCAGCGTTGGGGCCTCTGGAAACACCATATATTTT.